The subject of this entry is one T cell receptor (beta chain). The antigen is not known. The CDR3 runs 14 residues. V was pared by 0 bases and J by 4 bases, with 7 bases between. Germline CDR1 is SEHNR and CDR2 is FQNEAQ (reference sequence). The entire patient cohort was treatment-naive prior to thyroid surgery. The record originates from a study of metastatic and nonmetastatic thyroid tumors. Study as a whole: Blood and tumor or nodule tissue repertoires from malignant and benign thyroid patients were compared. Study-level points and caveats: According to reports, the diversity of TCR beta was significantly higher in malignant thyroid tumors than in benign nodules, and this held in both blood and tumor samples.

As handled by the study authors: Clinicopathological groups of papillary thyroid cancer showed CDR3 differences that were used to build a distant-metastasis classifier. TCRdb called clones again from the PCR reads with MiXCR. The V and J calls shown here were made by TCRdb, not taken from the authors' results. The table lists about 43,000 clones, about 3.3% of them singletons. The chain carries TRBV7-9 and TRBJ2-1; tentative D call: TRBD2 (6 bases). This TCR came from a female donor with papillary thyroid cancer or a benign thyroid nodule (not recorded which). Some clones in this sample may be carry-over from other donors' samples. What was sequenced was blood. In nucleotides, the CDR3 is TGTGCCAGCAGCTTAGCCGGGACTTACAATGAGCAGTTCTTC. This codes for CASSLAGTYNEQFF.